This T cell receptor beta chain was captured in a study of OX40 agonist ivuxolimab in advanced cancers. On the study more broadly: Ivuxolimab, which patients received intravenously every 2 weeks, was dosed at 0.01 to 10 mg/kg. Dose-escalation subjects each had hepatocellular carcinoma, melanoma, renal cell or head and neck cancer. Overall study findings and caveats: Antigen specificity of clonally expanded peripheral T cells was not established.

Here immunoSEQ multiplex PCR was the method, and the copy in TCRdb shows in-frame clones only, minus some. The data contain approximately 77,000 clones, 90% of them seen just once; the ten biggest clones take up about 1.8%. It was autoimmune disease history or systemic immunosuppression that excluded patients. Germline CDR1 and CDR2: SNHLY and FYNNEI. V lost 6 bases and J lost 3, with 2 bases in between. CDR3 length equals 10 residues. For this clone: Its antigen is not known.

This clonotype originated in an adult with an advanced solid tumor such as melanoma, head and neck, liver or kidney cancer. Sequenced material: CD4+ or CD8+ T cells sorted from blood, taken in a trial of the OX40 agonist ivuxolimab. V gene TRBV2 combines with J gene TRBJ2-5; D call uncertain. The CDR3, as DNA: TGTGCCAGCAGCAAAGAGACCCAGTACTTC. Its translation is CASSKETQYF.